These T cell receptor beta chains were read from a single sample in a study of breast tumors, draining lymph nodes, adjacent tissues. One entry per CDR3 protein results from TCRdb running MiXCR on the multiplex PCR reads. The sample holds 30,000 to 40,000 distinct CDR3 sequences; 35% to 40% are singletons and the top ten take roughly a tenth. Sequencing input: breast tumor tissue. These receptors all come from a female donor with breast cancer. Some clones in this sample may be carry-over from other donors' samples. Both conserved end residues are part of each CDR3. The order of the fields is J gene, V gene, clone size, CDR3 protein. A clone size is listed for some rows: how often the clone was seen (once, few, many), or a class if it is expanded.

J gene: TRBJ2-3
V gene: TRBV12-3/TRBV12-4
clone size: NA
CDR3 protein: CASSGGAGGRTDTQYF

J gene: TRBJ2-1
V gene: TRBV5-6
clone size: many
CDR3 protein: CASSLDRGHNEQFF

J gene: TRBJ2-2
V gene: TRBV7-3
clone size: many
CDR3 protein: CASSLYGTGELFF

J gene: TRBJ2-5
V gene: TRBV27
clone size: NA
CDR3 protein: CASSLSGRWYQETQYF

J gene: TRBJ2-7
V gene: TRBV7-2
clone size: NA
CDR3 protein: CASGLGGYAQYF

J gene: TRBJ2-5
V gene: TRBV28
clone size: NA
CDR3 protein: CASSLSTPRETQYF

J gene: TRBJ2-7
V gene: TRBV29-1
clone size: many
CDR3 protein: CSVVVTAGSYEQYF

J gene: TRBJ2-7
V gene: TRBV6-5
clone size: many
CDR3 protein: CASSYSGGGRPYEQYF

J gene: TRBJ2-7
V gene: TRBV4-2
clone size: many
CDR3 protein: CASSQDRGAFGLAGGGYEQYF

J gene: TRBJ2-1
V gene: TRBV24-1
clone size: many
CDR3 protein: CATSDPTPTTSYNEQFF

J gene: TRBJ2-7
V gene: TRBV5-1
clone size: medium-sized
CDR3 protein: CASSFGGQGFYEQYF

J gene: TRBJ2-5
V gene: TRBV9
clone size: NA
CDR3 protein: CASSGDLTSGRQTQYF

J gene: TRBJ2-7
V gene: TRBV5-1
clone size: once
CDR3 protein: CASSFGGQASNERYF

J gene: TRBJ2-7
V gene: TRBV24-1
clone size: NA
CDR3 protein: CATSAAGGFGEQYF

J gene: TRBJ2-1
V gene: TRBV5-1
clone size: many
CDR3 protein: CASSRDGQGYNEQFF

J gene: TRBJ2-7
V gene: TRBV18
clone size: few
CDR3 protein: CASSQAGARNEQYF

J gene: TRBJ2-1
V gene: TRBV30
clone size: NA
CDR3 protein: CACVPTRNEQFF

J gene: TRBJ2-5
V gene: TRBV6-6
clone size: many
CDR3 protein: CASSYSRPGAQETQYF

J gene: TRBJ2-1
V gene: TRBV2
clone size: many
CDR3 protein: CATFSGSEQFF

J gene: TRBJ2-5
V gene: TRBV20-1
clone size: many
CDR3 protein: CSASSLTGIETQYF

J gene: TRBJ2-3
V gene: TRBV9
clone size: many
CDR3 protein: CASSGTRGDTQYF

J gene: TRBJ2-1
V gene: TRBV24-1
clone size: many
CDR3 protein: CATSDPTGPYNEQFF

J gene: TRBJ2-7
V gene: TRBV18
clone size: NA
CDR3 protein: CASSQPGQGFGTSPTYEQYF

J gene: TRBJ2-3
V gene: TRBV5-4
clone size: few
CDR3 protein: CASSSRTSGNTDTQYF

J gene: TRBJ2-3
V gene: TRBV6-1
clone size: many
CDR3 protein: CASIRTGAADTQYF

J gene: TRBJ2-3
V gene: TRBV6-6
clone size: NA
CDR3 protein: CASSRADTQYF

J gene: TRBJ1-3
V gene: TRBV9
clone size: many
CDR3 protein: CASSVEGSGNTIYF

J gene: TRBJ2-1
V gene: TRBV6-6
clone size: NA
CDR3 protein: CASTHSSGRDYNEQFF

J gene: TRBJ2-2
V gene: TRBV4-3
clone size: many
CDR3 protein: CASSQSSNTGELFF

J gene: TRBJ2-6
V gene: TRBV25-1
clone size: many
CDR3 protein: CASSESSGANVLTF

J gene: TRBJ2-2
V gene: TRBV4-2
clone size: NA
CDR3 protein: CASSQDLVDLNTGELFF

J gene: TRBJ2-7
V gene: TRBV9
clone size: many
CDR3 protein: CASSVEAGLASYEQYF

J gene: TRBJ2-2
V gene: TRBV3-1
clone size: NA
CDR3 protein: CASSEAFLTGELFF